One sample yielded the 29 T cell receptor beta chains listed below, sequenced in a study of blood T cell repertoires in COVID-19. The protocol was immunoSEQ multiplex PCR, while the TCRdb copy is restricted to in-frame clones and leaves out a portion. The sample carries around 200,000 clones, 90% recorded once. Sequenced material: PBMCs or T cells enriched from blood (not recorded which). These TCRs come from a man aged 25-40 years who had recovered from COVID-19.

CDR3 in amino acids: CAWRGDSNEKLFF. The CDR3 bases are TGTGCCTGGCGAGGGGACAGCAATGAAAAACTGTTTTTT. The chain carries TRBV30 and TRBJ1-4, with TRBD1 matching 7 bases. CDR3 length: 13 residues. V trimming: 5 bases; J trimming: 5 bases; junction bases outside the gene matches: 5. Germline-derived CDR1 and CDR2 are GTSNPN and SVGIG (reference sequence).

This chain uses TRBV24-1 with TRBJ2-1; D is undetermined. V shed 4 bases and J shed 4 bases, with 7 bases lying between them. Germline V CDR1 and CDR2: KGHDR, SFDVKD. This CDR3 contains 13 residues. CDR3 in amino acids: CATSEVTYNEQFF. For the CDR3, the DNA is TGTGCCACCAGTGAAGTTACTTACAATGAGCAGTTCTTC.

The chain employs TRBV7-6 and TRBJ1-6, with D possibly being TRBD1 (5 bases). Germline CDR1 and CDR2: SGHVS and FNYEAQ. V was shortened by 1 base and J by 3 bases, with 19 bases between the two germline ends. This CDR3 is 19 amino acids long. CDR3 sequence (DNA): TGTGCCAGCAGCTTAGGAGTTCGGGGGTCCCTAAACTATAATTCACCCCTCCACTTT. Protein product: CASSLGVRGSLNYNSPLHF.

This sequence joins TRBV5-8 and TRBJ2-7, with a tentative D call TRBD2 (6 bases). In germline, CDR1 is SGHTS, CDR2 YDEGEE. CDR3 length: 14 amino acids. Trimming removed 0 bases at V and 2 bases at J, with 9 bases between. The CDR3 spells CASSLELAAYEQYF. CDR3 coding DNA: TGTGCCAGCAGCTTGGAACTAGCCGCCTACGAGCAGTACTTC.

The chain combines TRBV9 with TRBJ2-3, with 7 bases aligning to TRBD2. The V gene's germline CDR1 is SGDLS and CDR2 YYNGEE. Trimming cost V 3 bases and J 2 bases; bases outside gene matches: 9. The CDR3 totals 16 residues. The CDR3 loop reads CASSEEEAGYTDTQYF. CDR3 in DNA: TGTGCCAGCAGCGAAGAGGAAGCGGGGTACACAGATACGCAGTATTTT.

This sequence joins TRBV7-2 and TRBJ1-5; D is undetermined. The V gene's germline CDR1 is SGHTA and CDR2 FQGNSA. This CDR3 region has 13 residues. Trimming shortened V by 5 bases and J by 11 bases, and 16 bases separated the two germline ends. The CDR3 DNA follows: TGTGCCAGCAGCCTTGACGGATTGAGGACCCAGCATTTT. This encodes CASSLDGLRTQHF. Full variable domain (missing parts from reference TRBV7-2 and TRBJ1-5): GAGVSQSPSNKVTEKGKDVELRCDPISGHTALYWYRQSLGQGLEFLIYFQGNSAPDKSGLPSDRFSAERTGGSVSTLTIQRTQQEDSAVYLCASSLDGLRTQHFGDGTRLSIL.

V and J are TRBV13 and TRBJ2-2, with D perhaps TRBD1 (5 bases). Germline V gives CDR1 PRHDT, CDR2 FYEKMQ (reference sequence). V shed 4 bases and J shed 1 base, with 10 bases lying between them. The CDR3 totals 15 residues. DNA for the CDR3: TGTGCCAGCAGCTCGGCCCAGGGGAACACCGGGGAGCTGTTTTTT. Translation gives CASSSAQGNTGELFF.

The rearrangement joins TRBV2 to TRBJ1-1; TRBD1 is a possible D gene (6 bases). From germline, CDR1 is SNHLY and CDR2 FYNNEI. Trimming shortened V by 8 bases and J by 8 bases, and 15 bases separated the two germline ends. The CDR3 is 12 residues long. The CDR3 region is CASSQDSAEAFF. CDR3 bases: TGTGCCAGCTCGCAGGACAGCGCGGAAGCTTTCTTT. Supplemented by reference TRBV2 and TRBJ1-1, the full variable domain reads EPEVTQTPSHQVTQMGQEVILRCVPISNHLYFYWYRQILGQKVEFLVSFYNNEISEKSEIFDDQFSVERPDGSNFTLKIRSTKLEDSAMYFCASSQDSAEAFFGQGTRLTVV.

V usage is TRBV7-8 and J usage is TRBJ1-1; D unclear. Looked up from germline, CDR1 is SGHVS and CDR2 is FQNEAQ. The CDR3 has 13 amino acids. Deletions cut 3 bases from V and 5 bases from J, with 10 bases between. The CDR3 sequence is CASSLSGKTEAFF. DNA for the CDR3: TGTGCCAGCAGCTTGTCGGGGAAAACTGAAGCTTTCTTT. The whole variable domain, filled in from reference TRBV7-8 and TRBJ1-1, reads GAGVSQSPRYKVAKRGQDVALRCDPISGHVSLFWYQQALGQGPEFLTYFQNEAQLDKSGLPSDRFFAERPEGSVSTLKIQRTQQEDSAVYLCASSLSGKTEAFFGQGTRLTVV.

The J gene is TRBJ1-4, the V gene TRBV7-9; 8 bases map to TRBD1. Germline values: CDR1 SEHNR, CDR2 FQNEAQ (reference sequence). This CDR3 contains 17 residues. V lost 5 bases and J lost 5; bases outside the gene matches: 13. The CDR3 here is CASSPRTGSGVNEKLFF. The CDR3 bases are TGTGCCAGCAGCCCGCGGACAGGGTCAGGAGTCAATGAAAAACTGTTTTTT.

The rearrangement links TRBV30 to TRBJ2-7; 10 bases align to TRBD2. The V and J ends lost 3 bases and 3 bases, in that order; junction bases with no gene match: 5. The CDR3 runs 14 residues. The germline V gene has CDR1 GTSNPN and CDR2 SVGIG (reference sequence). The CDR3 reads CAWSQLAGSYEQYF. The CDR3, as DNA: TGTGCCTGGAGCCAACTAGCGGGGAGCTACGAGCAGTACTTC.

This chain connects TRBV11-3 to TRBJ2-1; TRBD2 matches at 10 bases. The CDR3 has 15 residues. The ends lost 5 bases at V and 8 bases at J; junction bases unmatched: 9. The germline CDR1 and CDR2 sequences are SGHNT and YENEEA. This CDR3 is CASSPRQGTSDEQFF. For the CDR3, the DNA is TGTGCCAGCAGCCCACGACAGGGGACTAGCGATGAGCAGTTCTTC.

The chain joins TRBV6-6 to TRBJ1-3; D call uncertain. Trimming pared 3 bases from V and 4 bases from J, leaving 4 bases between. The CDR3 loop spans 12 amino acids. Germline V gene lookup returns CDR1 MNHNY and CDR2 SVGAGI (reference sequence). CDR3 DNA sequence: TGTGCCAGCAGTTATCAAGGAAACACCATATATTTT. Amino acids: CASSYQGNTIYF.

The rearrangement joins TRBV9 to TRBJ2-3; D perhaps matches TRBD2 (6 bases). Trimming removed 3 bases at V and 2 bases at J, with 16 bases between. The CDR3 extends over 16 amino acids. Per germline, CDR1 SGDLS and CDR2 YYNGEE. The CDR3 protein is CASSGGAGGYTDTQYF. The CDR3 DNA reads TGTGCCAGCAGCGGGGGTGCCGGGGGTTACACAGATACGCAGTATTTT.

This clone was seen once. The chain carries TRBV5-1 and TRBJ2-7, with 11 nucleotides matching TRBD2. This CDR3 spans 17 amino acids. V shed 0 bases and J 7 bases; nucleotides not matched to a gene: 12. Germline CDR1 is SGHRS and CDR2 is YFSETQ. The CDR3 region has the DNA TGCGCCAGCAGCTTGGCCGAGGTAGCGGGAGGGCAGAGGGAGCAGTACTTC. Translation: CASSLAEVAGGQREQYF.

The chain carries TRBV19 and TRBJ2-5, with TRBD2 as a possible D gene (5 bases). Germline V gene sequence: CDR1 LNHDA, CDR2 SQIVND (reference sequence). The CDR3 length is 15 residues. V lost 4 bases and J lost 2, with 14 bases in between. As DNA, the CDR3 is TGTGCCAGTAGTACCCAAGTAGCGTGGCAAGAGACCCAGTACTTC. It encodes CASSTQVAWQETQYF.

The rearrangement uses TRBV24-1 and TRBJ2-1, with 8 bases lining up with TRBD1. This CDR3 has 15 residues. The germline V gene has CDR1 KGHDR and CDR2 SFDVKD. V shed 0 bases, J shed 9 bases, and the junction held 6 bases outside the gene matches. The CDR3 bases are TGTGCCACCAGTGATTTGCTACAGGGGGGAGGTGAGCAGTTCTTC. Its protein product is CATSDLLQGGGEQFF.

In nucleotides, the CDR3 is TGTGCCAGCAGCCAAGACAGGGAGGTCTACGAGCAGTACTTC. This encodes CASSQDREVYEQYF. The chain couples TRBV5-6 to TRBJ2-7; TRBD1 is a possible D gene (7 bases). Trimming pared 4 bases from V and 3 bases from J, leaving 14 bases between. Germline V gives CDR1 SGHDT, CDR2 YYEEEE. The CDR3 is made up of 14 amino acids.

In its sample, this clone was seen once. This chain uses TRBV29-1 with TRBJ1-4; no clear D. CDR1 and CDR2 from the germline V gene are SQVTM and ANQGSEA. The CDR3 has 13 residues. V lost 5 bases and J lost 3, with 10 bases in between. This CDR3 is CSVFSRSNEKLFF. The CDR3 DNA sequence: TGCAGCGTTTTCAGCAGGTCTAATGAAAAACTGTTTTTT.

This clone was seen more than once but under ten times. The genes are TRBV19 and TRBJ1-5; a weak D match, TRBD1 (5 bases). This CDR3 has 15 amino acids. Germline CDR1 reads LNHDA; CDR2 reads SQIVND (reference sequence). Trimming cost V 5 bases and J 2 bases, with 13 bases left between them. This CDR3 is CASSPGGGGNQPQHF. DNA for the CDR3: TGTGCCAGTAGTCCCGGGGGGGGTGGCAATCAGCCCCAGCATTTT.

This sequence joins TRBV7-2 and TRBJ2-7; a possible D gene is TRBD1 (6 bases). Looked up from germline, CDR1 is SGHTA and CDR2 is FQGNSA. CDR3 length: 14 residues. V gave up 3 bases and J gave up 3 bases, with 12 bases separating them. In nucleotides, the CDR3 is TGTGCCAGCAGCTTCCACAGGGTAAACTACGAGCAGTACTTC. It translates to CASSFHRVNYEQYF.

This chain links TRBV11-3 with TRBJ1-4, with D unresolved. V was trimmed by 0 bases and J by 0 bases, leaving 8 bases between them. The V gene's germline CDR1 is SGHNT and CDR2 YENEEA. This CDR3 region has 16 residues. CDR3 loop: CASSLDPLATNEKLFF. CDR3 bases: TGTGCCAGCAGCTTAGATCCCCTTGCAACTAATGAAAAACTGTTTTTT. The full variable domain, in which reference TRBV11-3 and TRBJ1-4 provide the parts outside the CDR3, is EAGVVQSPRYKIIEKKQPVAFWCNPISGHNTLYWYLQNLGQGPELLIRYENEEAVDDSQLPKDRFSAERLKGVDSTLKIQPAELGDSAVYLCASSLDPLATNEKLFFGSGTQLSVL.

The V gene is TRBV15, the J gene TRBJ2-5, with a weak D call TRBD1 (5 bases). Germline assignment: CDR1 LNHNV and CDR2 YYDKDF (reference sequence). The length of the CDR3 is 16 residues. The V and J ends lost 1 base and 5 bases respectively, with 17 bases between them. The CDR3, as DNA: TGTGCCACCAGCAGAGTTGATGACAGTTTTCCTGAGACCCAGTACTTC. The encoded protein is CATSRVDDSFPETQYF. The full variable domain, its missing parts supplied by reference TRBV15 and TRBJ2-5, is DAMVIQNPRYQVTQFGKPVTLSCSQTLNHNVMYWYQQKSSQAPKLLFHYYDKDFNNEADTPDNFQSRRPNTSFCFLDIRSPGLGDTAMYLCATSRVDDSFPETQYFGPGTRLLVL.

The CDR3: CASVTQGAGQPQHF. In nucleotides, the CDR3 is TGTGCTAGTGTTACACAGGGGGCTGGTCAGCCCCAGCATTTT. The gene calls are TRBV12-5 and TRBJ1-5; TRBD1 aligns across 9 bases. Germline-derived CDR1 and CDR2 are LGHNT and FRNRAP. This CDR3 spans 14 amino acids. V lost 7 bases, J lost 6 bases, and 7 bases stayed unmatched.

The rearrangement uses TRBV2 and TRBJ2-2, with a tentative D call TRBD1 (5 bases). V dropped 5 bases and J dropped 9 bases, with 10 bases sitting between them. Germline CDR1 and CDR2: SNHLY and FYNNEI. The CDR3 extends over 12 amino acids. The CDR3 here is CASSQTVRELFF. The CDR3 coding sequence is TGTGCCAGCAGTCAGACAGTACGGGAGCTGTTTTTT.

This clone has a handful of counts. The rearrangement links TRBV9 to TRBJ1-3, with 8 bases aligning to TRBD1. The CDR3 is 14 amino acids. Germline CDR1 and CDR2: SGDLS and YYNGEE. Trimming removed 7 bases from V and 4 bases from J; junction bases left unmatched: 7. The CDR3 nucleotides are TGTGCCAGCGACCTGACAGGGGCGGGAAACACCATATATTTT. This gives the protein CASDLTGAGNTIYF.

The genes are TRBV11-2 and TRBJ2-3; 12 nucleotides match TRBD2. Trimming removed 5 bases from V and 2 bases from J; junction bases left unmatched: 5. The CDR3 loop spans 16 amino acids. The germline gives CDR1 SGHAT, CDR2 FQNNGV. CDR3 nucleotides: TGTGCCAGCAGCGTAGGACTAGCGGGAATCACAGATACGCAGTATTTT. Amino acid sequence: CASSVGLAGITDTQYF.

The table lists this clone with a count of one. V is TRBV7-8 and J is TRBJ2-7; D is undetermined. The V gene lost 1 base and the J gene lost 2 bases, with 6 bases spanning the gap. The V gene's germline CDR1 is SGHVS and CDR2 FQNEAQ. This CDR3 region has 13 residues. The CDR3 DNA reads as TGTGCCAGCAGCTTAGACTTTCCCTACGAGCAGTACTTC. Its protein is CASSLDFPYEQYF.

The chain's CDR3 is CASRRRGWITEAFF. The DNA of the CDR3 is TGTGCCAGCAGGCGTCGGGGGTGGATCACTGAAGCTTTCTTT. V gene TRBV13 combines with J gene TRBJ1-1, with D possibly matching TRBD1 (5 bases). CDR1 and CDR2 from the germline V gene are PRHDT and FYEKMQ (reference sequence). The CDR3 is 14 amino acids. Trimming left V 6 bases short and J 4 bases short, with 15 bases between.